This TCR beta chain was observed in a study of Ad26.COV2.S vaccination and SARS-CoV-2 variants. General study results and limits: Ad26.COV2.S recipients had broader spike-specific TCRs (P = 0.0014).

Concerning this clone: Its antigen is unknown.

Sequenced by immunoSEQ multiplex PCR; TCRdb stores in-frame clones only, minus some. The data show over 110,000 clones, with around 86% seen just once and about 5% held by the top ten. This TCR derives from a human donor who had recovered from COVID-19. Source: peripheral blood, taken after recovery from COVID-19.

This chain's CDR3 is CAWSRDRMNTEAFF. CDR3 bases: TGTGCCTGGAGTAGGGACAGGATGAACACTGAAGCTTTCTTT. This chain connects TRBV30 to TRBJ1-1; 8 bases are a match to TRBD1. Germline lookup yields CDR1 GTSNPN and CDR2 SVGIG (reference sequence). V shed 2 bases, J shed 0 bases, and the junction held 2 bases outside the gene matches. CDR3 length: 14 residues.